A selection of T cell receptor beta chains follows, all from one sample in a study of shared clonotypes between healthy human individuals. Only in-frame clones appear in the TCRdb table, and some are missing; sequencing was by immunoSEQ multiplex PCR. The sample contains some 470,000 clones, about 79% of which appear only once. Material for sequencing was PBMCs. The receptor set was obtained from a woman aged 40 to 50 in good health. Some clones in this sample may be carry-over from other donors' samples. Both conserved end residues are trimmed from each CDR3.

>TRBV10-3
AIRTGADTEAF
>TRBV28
ASTPGQGSYEQY
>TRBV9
ASSVAYGSGRARYEQY
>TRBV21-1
ASSKIQGNNEQF
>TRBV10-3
AISESGYGYT
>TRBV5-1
ASSLTGVAYEQY
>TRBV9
ASSVRDSYTGELF
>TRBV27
ASSPTYVATNEKLF
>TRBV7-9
ASSPRDRLNTEAF
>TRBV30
ACSEESGSPLH
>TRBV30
AWSSPGTGSYNEQF
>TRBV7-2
ASSSQGEGEAF
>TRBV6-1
ASEAYSNQPQH
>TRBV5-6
ASSLLGPDGNTIY
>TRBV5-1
ASNLGGNNEQF
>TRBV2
ASSGGDTGTANTGELF
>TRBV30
AWRQGASNSPLH
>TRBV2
ASILTEPQQETQY
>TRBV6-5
ASSSISSGRASEQF
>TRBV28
ASRSRRIAGGFLNEQF
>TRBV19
ASSIVGTSKV
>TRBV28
ASSPPPRDEQY
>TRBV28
ASSFGGRGNEQF
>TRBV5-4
ASSRTSGSSDTQY
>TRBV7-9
ASTLTPGHLKAF
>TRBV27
ASRRWGLEESYEQY
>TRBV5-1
ASSLDGQGYGYT
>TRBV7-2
ASSLRSLGTDTQY
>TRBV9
ASSVEVGGSSYEQY
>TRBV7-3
ASSKTSASSYGQY
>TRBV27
ATQGLAGANEQF
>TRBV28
ASSLGALAGLLRETQY
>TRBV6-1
ASSEKGREGNEQF
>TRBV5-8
ASSPRGLYEQY
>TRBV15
ATSRDAFQGFSSTDTQY
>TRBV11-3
ASSSGQGELNEQF
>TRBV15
ATSRDPGTTNTEAF
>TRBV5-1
ASSLPRGTGDEKLF
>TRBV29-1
SVDTRTGNTEAF
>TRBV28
ATRLVADTQY
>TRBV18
ASSLRQGGTYEQY
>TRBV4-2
ASSRDRASYNEQF
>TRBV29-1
SVGGSANTGELF
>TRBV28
ASRLGLAGVAEQY
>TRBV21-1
ASSIPHWMRGNEQF
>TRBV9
ASSVVRGGELF
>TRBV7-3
ASSRGLGETQY